This TCR beta chain was obtained from a study of blood T cell repertoires in COVID-19. Study information: From T cells, B-cell-depleted T cells, or PBMCs came the material, which was cDNA or gDNA.

Some clones are missing from TCRdb's copy, which holds only in-frame ones; the method was immunoSEQ multiplex PCR. The sample shows about 140,000 clones, over 60% of them seen only once. The length of the CDR3 is 15 residues. V was clipped by 2 bases and J by 9 bases; unmatched bases: 11. The germline CDR1 and CDR2 sequences are SGHDT and YYEEEE. The sequencing input was peripheral blood. The source is a woman in her 50s with active or convalescent COVID-19. V is TRBV5-6 and J is TRBJ2-1; 7 bases map to TRBD2. For the CDR3, the DNA is TGTGCCAGCAGCTTAGTATCTGGCGGGGGACGTGAGCAGTTCTTC. Translation: CASSLVSGGGREQFF.